This record looks at one T cell receptor beta chain sequence and its context. This clone's antigen is unknown. No quality values exist for individual bases; no much larger clone is one base distant. Using the deep immunoSEQ assay, TCR CDR3 regions were amplified from genomic DNA by multiplex PCR. Genomic DNA extracted from each cell subset was distributed evenly over all wells of several immunoSEQ 96-well plates, and each plate served as one replicate. Each replicate PCR for sorted subsets received roughly 0.2 ug genomic DNA, equal to tens of thousands of T cell genomes. The purified libraries were quantified using a Qubit 3.0 fluorometer, sized with a Bioanalyzer 2100, and then quantified again using the KAPA Library Quantification kit. Each immunoSEQ 96-well plate was sequenced on its own single-read 150-cycle Illumina NextSeq 550 flow cell. On the study's bioinformatics: Because only junctional sequences without quality scores were contained in the immunoSEQ output, filtering matching that applied to full-length reads could not be performed. Sequences were annotated with PyIR, a Python wrapper for IgBLAST v1.9, using IMGT germline references to assign V/J genes and CDR3. Any read was removed if the V/J assignment was weak (E-value above 1e-6), the CDR3 was missing, or the read contained stop codons, out-of-frame junctions, or ambiguous translated residues. V3J clonotypes were defined as sequences sharing the same inferred V gene, J gene, and CDR3 amino acid sequence. Percentage overlap between repertoires was calculated by dividing the number of shared unique clonotypes by the size of the smaller repertoire. Three approaches were used to assess repertoire richness: RTK rarefaction, the Chao1 estimator, and Recon v2.1 estimates of unobserved clonotypes. OLGA was used to compute generation probabilities for all TCRbeta clonotypes that the gDNA method yielded from a handful of donors. Not all clones reach the TCRdb copy of this immuneACCESS table, which keeps in-frame sequences only. Checked studies attribute under half of the gap to unresolved V genes and leave the rest unexplained. D and trimming come from the DNA, and the V and J calls and clone size come from that table. For this sample the table gives under 1,100,000 clones, of which approximately 68% were detected only once. The ten largest make up over 1.3% of the sample.

This specimen comes from a study of shared clonotypes between healthy human individuals (dated by TCRdb to the early 2020s). Describing the broader study: Three men and two women, aged 18 to 49 years, made up the cohort. For each donor, CD4 naive and CD4 memory were each run on three plates, CD8 naive on two plates, and CD8 memory on one plate. Blood TCR repertoires of about 5 healthy adults were deeply sequenced to estimate repertoire size and the extent of clonotype sharing between individuals. Libraries were prepared and TCR repertoires were sequenced by different laboratories using diverse techniques, in order to increase sequencing depth and limit assay-specific biases. Between about 0.9 and 9 billion PBMCs per donor were obtained by leukapheresis. Points the paper makes about the study in general: Compared with non-shared clonotypes, the clonotypes found in all four sorted-subset donors had higher generation probabilities. Because the study included only a small number of donors, the genetic and exposure-history diversity represented was limited. Incomplete sequencing was indicated by rarefaction of sorted-subset datasets, despite the large sequencing depth. Larger estimated clonotype richness was generally found for naive subsets than for memory subsets. Based on pairwise subsampling, the degree of clonotype sharing among donors was expected to be affected by sequencing depth. Approximately 4.8% of naive CD4, around 4% of naive CD8, about 2.1% of memory CD4, and 0.4% of memory CD8 clonotypes were shared across a few donors. Sampling was restricted to blood, and TCR repertoires in tissue are likely to differ from TCR repertoires in blood.

The donors were healthy, HIV-negative adults with no recently reported acute infections or vaccinations. All donors were Caucasian adults living in Nashville, Tennessee, USA. CD4+ T cells were enriched through magnetic negative selection, after which naive cells were positively selected on CD45RA and the remaining negative fraction served as the memory subset. Blood was obtained by leukapheresis, after which PBMCs were separated by Ficoll-Histopaque density gradient centrifugation and cryopreserved in liquid nitrogen vapor phase. Analytical flow cytometry was used to check the purity and quantity of every magnetically sorted T cell population. Each sorted fraction had its genomic DNA isolated and then quantified by UV absorbance on a Nanodrop 2000c. Trimming leaves V shorter by 0 bases and J shorter by 9 bases, with the junction holding 5 bases beyond the gene matches. CDR1 is given as SGHRS and CDR2 as YFSETQ, both from the germline V gene. The CDR3 measures 15 amino acids from cysteine to phenylalanine. Of all the DNA, just the CDR3 is kept, 45 bases in frame from base 1.

The origin of this receptor is a man younger than 35 in good health. Sequences were obtained from memory CD4+ T cells sorted from blood. The cell subset or site label here, explained by the study, means: CD45RA-negative fraction. The sequence joins TRBV5-1 to TRBJ2-1, with 11 central nucleotides matching TRBD2. The DNA reads TGCGCCAGCAGCTTGGTAGCGGGAGGGCCAGGTGAGCAGTTCTTC. This sequence encodes CASSLVAGGPGEQFF.